Presented here are 3 T cell receptor beta chains from one specimen sequenced in a study of HIV-infected patients and healthy controls. Alpha and beta constant-region primers primed reverse transcription of about 470 ng RNA. Separate chain-specific third strand synthesis with multiplexing indices produced the alpha and beta libraries. Via MiXCR, TCRdb re-called the 5' RACE reads, giving one row per CDR3 protein. The sample consists of about 12,000 distinct CDR3 sequences, around 5% of them appearing once. The repertoire came from unfractionated whole blood and reflected all unsorted peripheral T cells. Material: blood. Source of these receptors: an adult in good health.

The genes are TRBV25-1 and TRBJ2-1; D is ambiguous. This CDR3 region has 13 residues. Germline CDR1 MGHDK, CDR2 SYGVNS. V lost 2 bases to trimming and J lost 6 bases, with 8 bases between them. The DNA for the CDR3 is TGTGCCAGCAGTGAACTGGGTCCCAATGAGCAGTTCTTC. Protein sequence: CASSELGPNEQFF.

By its share, this clonotype is medium-sized (0.01 to 0.1%). This chain links TRBV2 with TRBJ2-1; D is perhaps TRBD1 (6 bases). The CDR3 spans 13 residues. In germline, CDR1 is SNHLY, CDR2 FYNNEI. V was trimmed by 3 bases and J by 6 bases, leaving 9 bases between them. CDR3 DNA sequence: TGTGCCAGCAGTGATTGGGACATCAATGAGCAGTTCTTC. It translates to CASSDWDINEQFF.

In this sample, this clonotype turned up many times. This sequence joins TRBV7-6 and TRBJ1-3; D is undetermined. There are 16 residues in the CDR3. The V end lost 5 bases, the J end lost 0 bases, and 14 bases lay between the germline ends. Germline lookup yields CDR1 SGHVS and CDR2 FNYEAQ. CDR3 nucleotide sequence: TGTGCCAGCAGCCCTCTATCGGGGAGCTCTGGAAACACCATATATTTT. It translates to CASSPLSGSSGNTIYF.